The entry that follows covers one T cell receptor beta chain sequence. As yet, its antigen is unknown. Being one base from a much bigger clone, this may be a read error. The iRepertoire nested amplicon-rescue multiplex PCR amplified TCR alpha and beta CDR3s from RNA. TCRdb used MiXCR to reprocess the multiplex PCR reads, holding one entry per CDR3 protein. The sample yields about 140,000 distinct CDR3 sequences, 35% to 50% seen once. The data derive from a study of glioma-infiltrating T cells. General study results and limits: Above-expected tissue-blood divergence occurred in all gliomas, most in low-grade ones.

Germline values: CDR1 MNHEY, CDR2 SVGEGT. The CDR3 is 13 amino acids. The sample comprised glioma tissue, nonneoplastic brain tissue, or PBMCs (not recorded which). The rearrangement links TRBV6-2 or TRBV6-3 to TRBJ2-3; 8 bases match TRBD1. The clonotype originates from a human donor with low-grade glioma or glioblastoma, undergoing nonglioma brain surgery, or in good health (not recorded which). The CDR3 coding sequence is TGTGCCAGCGGTTACTCGTCCGGACAGGGCCAGTATTTT. Translation: CASGYSSGQGQYF.